One and the same sample provided the 26 T cell receptor beta chains below, sequenced in a study of cytomegalovirus exposure and HLA in healthy donors. Use of 60 Vbeta and 13 Jbeta primers characterized the PCR. Assay: immunoSEQ multiplex PCR; the TCRdb copy retains only in-frame clones and omits some. The sample has roughly 190,000 clones; about nine tenths are singletons. The specimen sequenced was PBMCs. The receptor source for this set is a boy younger than 10 in good health and CMV-seronegative.

Concerning this clone itself: Other DNA sequences in this specimen translate into the identical CDR3. CDR3 sequence: CASSVTNHQGSSPLHF. The CDR3 DNA reads as TGTGCCAGCAGTGTTACCAACCACCAGGGGAGTTCACCCCTCCACTTT. This rearrangement joins TRBV2 to TRBJ1-6; possible D gene TRBD1, 6 bases. V lost 4 bases to trimming and J lost 9 bases, with 19 bases between them. Germline V gene sequence: CDR1 SNHLY, CDR2 FYNNEI. The CDR3 is 16 amino acids.

The V gene is TRBV11-2, the J gene TRBJ1-2, with unresolved D. Trimming cost V 2 bases and J 7 bases, with 8 bases left between them. The CDR3 has 12 residues. The germline V gene has CDR1 SGHAT and CDR2 FQNNGV. The CDR3 DNA reads as TGTGCCAGCAGCTTACAGGCCTCTGGCTACACCTTC. It yields the protein CASSLQASGYTF.

The chain uses TRBV28 and TRBJ2-5, with D possibly matching TRBD1 (6 bases). CDR1 MDHEN and CDR2 SYDVKM come from the germline V gene. The CDR3 runs 13 residues. The V end lost 8 bases, the J end lost 4 bases, and 14 bases lay between the germline ends. The DNA of the CDR3 is TGTGCCAGCGTGGCCGACAGGCGAGAGACCCAGTACTTC. Amino acid sequence: CASVADRRETQYF. Full variable domain (rest looked up from reference TRBV28 and TRBJ2-5): DVKVTQSSRYLVKRTGEKVFLECVQDMDHENMFWYRQDPGLGLRLIYFSYDVKMKEKGDIPEGYSVSREKKERFSLILESASTNQTSMYLCASVADRRETQYFGPGTRLLVL.

V gene TRBV28 combines with J gene TRBJ2-7, with TRBD2 matching 12 bases. The V gene end was trimmed by 8 bases and the J gene end by 4 bases; junction bases not matched to a gene: 3. The CDR3 length is 13 residues. Per the germline V gene, CDR1 is MDHEN and CDR2 is SYDVKM. The CDR3: CASVTSGRYEQYF. CDR3 nucleotide sequence: TGTGCCAGCGTTACTAGCGGGAGGTACGAGCAGTACTTC.

The chain employs TRBV7-9 and TRBJ2-3; a possible D gene is TRBD1 (5 bases). This CDR3 spans 16 amino acids. CDR1 and CDR2 (germline): SEHNR, FQNEAQ (reference sequence). V was shortened by 2 bases and J by 4 bases, with 16 bases between the two germline ends. The CDR3 loop reads CASSLLGAGTSDTQYF. In nucleotides, the CDR3 is TGTGCCAGCAGCTTACTAGGGGCCGGAACGTCAGATACGCAGTATTTT.

The chain is built from TRBV28 and TRBJ2-6, with TRBD2 as a possible D gene (5 bases). Per germline, CDR1 MDHEN and CDR2 SYDVKM. Trimming left V 4 bases short and J 1 base short, with 8 bases between. The CDR3 loop spans 15 amino acids. The CDR3 DNA follows: TGTGCCAGCAGTTCGAGGACTTCTGGGGCCAACGTCCTGACTTTC. Translation: CASSSRTSGANVLTF.

The V and J genes are TRBV4-2 and TRBJ2-7; the match to TRBD1 covers 7 bases. The CDR3 extends over 15 amino acids. Per the germline V gene, CDR1 is LGHNA and CDR2 is YNFKEQ. Trimming removed 4 bases from V and 3 bases from J; junction bases left unmatched: 9. The CDR3 bases are TGTGCCAGCAGCCTGGGACAGTCCCTAATCTACGAGCAGTACTTC. This codes for CASSLGQSLIYEQYF.

This clone was seen more than once but under ten times. This chain uses TRBV30 with TRBJ1-4, with a possible D match to TRBD1 (6 bases). The CDR3 has 13 amino acids. The germline CDR1 and CDR2 sequences are GTSNPN and SVGIG (reference sequence). V was clipped by 8 bases and J by 13 bases, with 23 bases between them. The CDR3 region has the DNA TGTGCCGGGGGGGCCTTTACAGGGAGGGGACTGTTTTTT. Residues: CAGGAFTGRGLFF. Using reference TRBV30 and TRBJ1-4 for the parts outside the CDR3, the full variable domain is SQTIHQWPATLVQPVGSPLSLECTVEGTSNPNLYWYRQAAGRGLQLLFYSVGIGQISSEVPQNLSASRPQDRQFILSSKKLLLSDSGFYLCAGGAFTGRGLFFGSGTQLSVL.

This clone was recorded a few times. The chain combines TRBV4-1 with TRBJ2-7; TRBD2 might be the D (5 bases). This CDR3 comprises 15 residues. Germline values: CDR1 MGHRA, CDR2 YSYEKL. V was clipped by 0 bases and J by 2 bases, with 11 bases between them. CDR3 bases: TGCGCCAGCAGCCAAGACAGGACTTTAACCTACGAGCAGTACTTC. It translates to CASSQDRTLTYEQYF.

The chain has TRBV6-5 and TRBJ1-1; a possible D gene is TRBD1 (6 bases). The CDR3 length is 13 residues. Trimming left V 5 bases short and J 0 bases short, with 7 bases between. Per the germline V gene, CDR1 is MNHEY and CDR2 is SVGAGI. The CDR3 nucleotides are TGTGCCAGCAGTAACAGGGTGAACACTGAAGCTTTCTTT. Translation: CASSNRVNTEAFF.

This chain joins TRBV7-3 and TRBJ2-1, with 7 bases aligning to TRBD2. The CDR3 totals 17 residues. V dropped 4 bases and J dropped 5; count of bases not matched to a gene: 14. The germline V gene has CDR1 SGHTA and CDR2 FQGTGA. CDR3 amino acids: CASSSQNRDYENNEQFF. In DNA form, the CDR3 reads TGTGCCAGCAGCTCGCAAAACCGGGACTATGAGAACAATGAGCAGTTCTTC.

This sequence joins TRBV28 and TRBJ2-1, with 9 bases that match TRBD1. V lost 8 bases, J lost 6 bases, and 17 bases stayed unmatched. This CDR3 contains 17 residues. Germline CDR1 reads MDHEN; CDR2 reads SYDVKM. The CDR3 region is CASYPSTGGLRSNEQFF. CDR3 coding DNA: TGTGCCAGCTACCCTAGTACAGGGGGCCTACGTAGCAATGAGCAGTTCTTC.

This clone has just a few counts. The CDR3 region is CASNKDSGFEQPQHF. The DNA of the CDR3 is TGTGCCAGTAATAAAGATTCAGGGTTCGAACAGCCCCAGCATTTT. V gene TRBV19 combines with J gene TRBJ1-5, with D possibly matching TRBD1 (5 bases). The germline V gene encodes CDR1 LNHDA and CDR2 SQIVND (reference sequence). This CDR3 comprises 15 residues. Between the trimmed V and J ends, which lost 7 bases and 7 bases, there was a span of 20 bases.

Details on this clone: One end of the junction is discordant with germline, which a read error may explain. V gene TRBV7-9 combines with J gene TRBJ1-5, with a tentative D call TRBD1 (6 bases). The CDR3 is 14 amino acids. The V gene's germline CDR1 is SEHNR and CDR2 FQNEAQ (reference sequence). Here the CDR3 reads CSSSFQGQNQPQHF. CDR3 bases: TGTTCCAGCAGCTTTCAAGGACAGAATCAGCCCCAGCATTTT.

The V gene is TRBV19, the J gene TRBJ1-4; the D gene is possibly TRBD1 (6 bases). CDR1 LNHDA and CDR2 SQIVND come from the germline V gene (reference sequence). The CDR3 is 14 residues long. V was clipped by 5 bases and J by 5 bases, with 12 bases between them. The CDR3 nucleotides are TGTGCCAGTAGTCCCGGACAGTCCAATGAAAAACTGTTTTTT. It codes for CASSPGQSNEKLFF.

This sequence joins TRBV30 and TRBJ1-4; perhaps TRBD1 as D (6 bases). The V end lost 4 bases, the J end lost 5 bases, and 17 bases lay between the germline ends. The germline gives CDR1 GTSNPN, CDR2 SVGIG (reference sequence). The CDR3 loop spans 15 amino acids. The CDR3 region has the DNA TGTGCCTGGAACGGAGACAGGCCCCTCAATGAAAAACTGTTTTTT. It specifies CAWNGDRPLNEKLFF.

This clone was observed once. CDR3 in amino acids: CASSRQASGSVRTYNEQFF. In DNA form, the CDR3 reads TGTGCCAGCAGCCGTCAGGCTAGCGGGAGTGTAAGGACCTACAATGAGCAGTTCTTC. The chain uses TRBV7-2 and TRBJ2-1, with 10 positions matching TRBD2. The V and J ends lost 5 bases and 2 bases, in that order; junction bases with no gene match: 15. Per germline, CDR1 SGHTA and CDR2 FQGNSA. The length of the CDR3 is 19 residues.

The table lists this clone with a count of one. The rearrangement joins TRBV5-1 to TRBJ1-1; D is perhaps TRBD1 (5 bases). The V gene lost 4 bases and the J gene lost 3 bases, with 19 bases spanning the gap. CDR1 and CDR2 (germline): SGHRS, YFSETQ. The length of the CDR3 is 16 residues. The CDR3 nucleotides read TGCGCCAGCAGCAGAGAACCGGGGGGTATTGACACTGAAGCTTTCTTT. Its protein product is CASSREPGGIDTEAFF.

V and J are TRBV19 and TRBJ1-5; TRBD1 agrees at 8 bases. Germline assignment: CDR1 LNHDA and CDR2 SQIVND (reference sequence). This CDR3 is 16 amino acids long. Germline trimming cut 2 bases from V and 5 bases from J; bases unmatched to any gene: 8. CDR3: CASSISAGGLYQPQHF. Written as DNA, the CDR3 is TGTGCCAGTAGTATAAGCGCAGGGGGCTTATATCAGCCCCAGCATTTT. The full variable domain, with the rest looked up from reference TRBV19 and TRBJ1-5, is DGGITQSPKYLFRKEGQNVTLSCEQNLNHDAMYWYRQDPGQGLRLIYYSQIVNDFQKGDIAEGYSVSREKKESFPLTVTSAQKNPTAFYLCASSISAGGLYQPQHFGDGTRLSIL.

The genes are TRBV2 and TRBJ1-6; D is perhaps TRBD1 (5 bases). V lost 6 bases and J lost 7, with 19 bases in between. Germline CDR1 SNHLY, CDR2 FYNNEI. The CDR3 runs to 16 residues. CDR3 DNA: TGTGCCAGCAGCTATGAGTCCGGGGGGAGCAATTCACCCCTCCACTTT. Translation: CASSYESGGSNSPLHF.

This rearrangement joins TRBV2 to TRBJ1-2; 7 nucleotides align to TRBD1. This CDR3 region has 15 residues. V trimming: 3 bases; J trimming: 6 bases; junction bases outside the gene matches: 10. The germline V gene has CDR1 SNHLY and CDR2 FYNNEI. The DNA for the CDR3 is TGTGCCAGCAGTGAGCTAGGGGGCGATAGGGATGGCTACACCTTC. It codes for CASSELGGDRDGYTF.

This rearrangement joins TRBV27 to TRBJ1-1; D gene uncertain. The CDR3 runs 15 residues. V shed 2 bases and J shed 3 bases, with 13 bases lying between them. Germline assignment: CDR1 MNHEY and CDR2 SMNVEV (reference sequence). This CDR3 is CASSLERVSDTEAFF. The CDR3 DNA is TGTGCCAGCAGTTTAGAACGGGTTAGCGACACTGAAGCTTTCTTT.

This clone was observed a single time. This chain connects TRBV30 to TRBJ1-2; tentatively, D is TRBD1 (5 bases). Germline-derived CDR1 and CDR2 are GTSNPN and SVGIG (reference sequence). V was pared by 4 bases and J by 0 bases, with 15 bases between. This CDR3 has 15 amino acids. CDR3 sequence: CAWMTAAPPNYGYTF. CDR3 coding DNA: TGTGCCTGGATGACAGCCGCCCCACCTAACTATGGCTACACCTTC.

The gene calls are TRBV7-6 and TRBJ2-1; D perhaps matches TRBD2 (5 bases). The germline V gene has CDR1 SGHVS and CDR2 FNYEAQ. V was shortened by 1 base and J by 4 bases, with 11 bases between the two germline ends. The CDR3 consists of 15 residues. The CDR3 region is CASSLGLGEYNEQFF. The CDR3 DNA is TGTGCCAGCAGCTTAGGGTTGGGAGAATACAATGAGCAGTTCTTC. Combining the CDR3 with reference TRBV7-6 and TRBJ2-1 gives the whole variable domain GAGVSQSPRYKVTKRGQDVALRCDPISGHVSLYWYRQALGQGPEFLTYFNYEAQQDKSGLPNDRFSAERPEGSISTLTIQRTEQRDSAMYRCASSLGLGEYNEQFFGPGTRLTVL.

The J gene is TRBJ1-2, the V gene TRBV5-1; TRBD1 agrees at 7 bases. Germline trimming cut 1 base from V and 6 bases from J; bases unmatched to any gene: 6. CDR1 and CDR2 from the germline V gene are SGHRS and YFSETQ. The CDR3 covers 14 residues. Written as DNA, the CDR3 is TGCGCCAGCAGCTTGTTAGGGCAGGGGGATGGCTACACCTTC. Its protein is CASSLLGQGDGYTF.

This clone was found a few times. The limits of the CDR3 on the DNA are not certain, so only TCRdb's listed CDR3 is given. The rearrangement uses TRBV6-1 and TRBJ1-1; TRBD1 is the table's D call, not checked against the DNA. Germline V gives CDR1 MNHNS, CDR2 SASEGT. Ends included, the CDR3 has 12 residues. CDR3 sequence reads: CASAPVGQGSFF.